The 7 T cell receptor beta chains given below trace back to one sample, sequenced in a study of beta chain features in type 1 diabetes. The entirety of the isolated RNA underwent reverse transcription, so expressed TCRB transcripts were sequenced. Sequencing was performed with immunoSEQ multiplex PCR; in TCRdb, only in-frame clones are kept and a portion is missing. The profile covers 400,000 to 550,000 clones, with over 9.5% appearing a single time and 0.04% to 0.05% taken by the ten largest. Sequencing input: naive CD4+ T cells from blood. All receptors derive from a woman aged 18 to 35 in good health.

This chain uses TRBV4-3 with TRBJ2-3; unclear D gene. The CDR3 contains 12 residues. The germline V and J ends were trimmed by 2 bases and 3 bases, with 3 bases remaining between them. CDR1 is LGHNA and CDR2 is YSLEER in the germline V gene. CDR3: CASSQTTDTQYF. The CDR3, as DNA: TGCGCCAGCAGCCAAACGACAGATACGCAGTATTTT.

This clone was counted at least ten times. Other DNA sequences within the sample encode an identical CDR3. CDR3 protein: CASSLSTDTQYF. For the CDR3, the DNA is TGCGCCAGCAGCTTGAGCACAGATACGCAGTATTTT. The genes are TRBV5-1 and TRBJ2-3; D gene ambiguous. This CDR3 spans 12 amino acids. Trimming removed 1 base from V and 0 bases from J, with 0 bases in between. Germline loops: CDR1 SGHRS, CDR2 YFSETQ.

Only a few counts were recorded for this clone. The CDR3 reads CASSYLSGGITGELFF. The CDR3 DNA reads as TGTGCCAGCAGTTACCTTAGCGGGGGGATCACCGGGGAGCTGTTTTTT. The gene calls are TRBV6-6 and TRBJ2-2; 10 positions agree with TRBD2. V lost 2 bases and J lost 4; bases outside the gene matches: 4. CDR1 is MNHNY and CDR2 is SVGAGI in the germline V gene (reference sequence). This CDR3 is 16 amino acids long.

This clone has ten or more counts. Written as DNA, the CDR3 is TGTGCCAGCAGTTCGTCCGGGACAGGACGCTCTGGGGCCAACGTCCTGACTTTC. Its translation is CASSSSGTGRSGANVLTF. V and J are TRBV28 and TRBJ2-6; 8 bases are a match to TRBD1. J was trimmed by 0 bases and V by 4 bases; bases with no gene match: 8. The germline V gene encodes CDR1 MDHEN and CDR2 SYDVKM. The CDR3 sequence is 18 residues long.

This clone was detected a few times. J is TRBJ2-1 and V is TRBV2; 9 positions agree with TRBD2. From germline, CDR1 is SNHLY and CDR2 FYNNEI. The CDR3 totals 14 residues. Losses at the gene ends were 6 bases for V and 3 bases for J; bases not matched to a gene: 3. In DNA form, the CDR3 reads TGTGCCAGCAGAGCGGGAGGCCTCTACAATGAGCAGTTCTTC. Translating it yields CASRAGGLYNEQFF.

The sample holds a few counts of this clone. Other DNA sequences of this sample code for an identical CDR3. V gene TRBV29-1 combines with J gene TRBJ1-1; D is perhaps TRBD1 (5 bases). CDR1 SQVTM and CDR2 ANQGSEA come from the germline V gene. The CDR3 runs to 13 residues. Trimming pared 5 bases from V and 10 bases from J, leaving 20 bases between. The CDR3 nucleotides read TGCAGCGTTTTTCGTCTTCGGGGCCACGGAGCTTTCTTT. This codes for CSVFRLRGHGAFF.

In this sample, this clone turned up a few times. CDR3 DNA: TGTGCCAGCAGGATCACTAGCGGTAGCTCCTACGAGCAGTACTTC. Translating it yields CASRITSGSSYEQYF. The chain links TRBV27 to TRBJ2-7, with TRBD2 matching 8 bases. V dropped 6 bases and J dropped 0; count of bases not matched to a gene: 7. This CDR3 contains 15 residues. Per the germline V gene, CDR1 is MNHEY and CDR2 is SMNVEV (reference sequence).